What follows is one T cell receptor (beta chain) and its context. This clone was detected once. What this receptor recognizes is not known. Within one base of it there is no much larger clone, and no base qualities were kept. The immunoSEQ Assay, a bias-controlled multiplex PCR, was used to amplify TCRbeta CDR3 regions from genomic DNA. The authors' pipeline ran thus. The number of nucleated cells in each sample was estimated by amplification of reference gene primers within the assay. Sequence reads were collapsed and filtered to measure the absolute abundance of every unique TCRbeta CDR3 rearrangement. For each sample, productive Simpson clonality was calculated as the square root of Simpson's diversity index over productive rearrangements. What TCRdb holds here is the immuneACCESS table cut down to in-frame rearrangements. Part of the clones is not present; checked against another copy, under half of the missing clones reflect an unresolved V gene, and the others are unexplained. For V, J and clone size, that table is used; D and trimming come from the DNA. The sample table records about 29,000 clones; 82% of these occur just once. 1.8% of the sample is held by the ten biggest clonotypes.

Including cysteine and phenylalanine, the CDR3 has 14 amino acids. Only the CDR3 portion is preserved as DNA: 42 bases, with reading frame beginning at the first base. CDR1 and CDR2, per the germline V gene (reference sequence), are WNHNN and SYGVQD. V is pruned by 6 bases and J by 7 bases, leaving 10 bases of the junction without a gene match. Each collaborating institution followed its own protocols to collect whole blood in K2EDTA tubes. For TCRbeta analysis, collaborators shipped samples in one of three forms: frozen whole blood, isolated PBMCs, or DNA extracted from either of those sample types. This record belongs to a study of blood T cell repertoires in COVID-19 (dated by TCRdb to about 2020). In terms of the full investigation: Samples covering the acute and convalescent phases of COVID-19 were provided by collaborators in the United States, Italy and Spain. The material from the prospective study consisted of cDNA or gDNA derived from T cells, B-cell-depleted T cells, or PBMCs. The dataset comprised deeply sampled blood TCRbeta repertoires from subjects exposed to, actively infected with, or recovered from COVID-19. A freely available public database, intended as a resource for researchers studying the immune response to SARS-CoV-2, is where the repertoires were released. The samples were drawn from two sources: the first 160 participants of the ongoing ImmuneRACE study, and some 1,300 subjects contributed by 6 global collaborators. A de-identified subject ID, COVID-19 status, age in years and sex were almost always included in the sample metadata. HLA class I and class II types, where available, came from metadata supplied by the sample provider rather than from assay-based typing.

Results the study describes overall, beyond this receptor: How much clinical and demographic metadata was included differed by source and by participant, and the metadata was provided uncurated.

Source material: peripheral blood. This sequence was found in a man aged 80 or over with active or convalescent COVID-19. The sequence links TRBV10-1 to TRBJ2-7; 9 central nucleotides agree with TRBD1. The DNA sequence is given as TGCGCCAGCAGAAGCCGGGACAGGGACGCGGAGCAGTACTTC. Translated, it reads CASRSRDRDAEQYF.